Listed below are T cell receptor beta chains from one sample, sequenced in a study of CD8 T cells in ankylosing spondylitis. TCRdb processed the 5' RACE reads anew with MiXCR; each CDR3 protein has one entry. The top ten hold about 10% of the sample, which has under 400,000 distinct CDR3 sequences, approximately 10% seen once. The sequenced sample consisted of blood, either unsorted or a sorted T cell fraction (not recorded which). The receptors originated from a female donor with ankylosing spondylitis or in good health (not recorded which). CDR3s include the opening cysteine and the closing phenylalanine or tryptophan. The order of the fields is D gene, clone size, V gene, J gene, CDR3 protein, CDR3 DNA. A D gene is named only where the DNA matches it firmly. Clone size, where shown, is once, few, many, or a class for clones that have expanded.

D gene: TRBD2; clone size: many; V gene: TRBV10-3; J gene: TRBJ2-1; CDR3 protein: CAITPSGGARNEQFF; CDR3 DNA: TGTGCCATCACGCCTAGCGGGGGGGCACGGAATGAGCAGTTCTTC
D gene: TRBD1; clone size: -; V gene: TRBV6-1; J gene: TRBJ2-1; CDR3 protein: CASSGGTGTEQFF; CDR3 DNA: TGTGCCAGCAGTGGAGGGACAGGGACTGAGCAGTTCTTC
D gene: TRBD2; clone size: -; V gene: TRBV20-1; J gene: TRBJ2-7; CDR3 protein: CSAIPSGGSYEQYF; CDR3 DNA: TGCAGTGCTATCCCTAGCGGGGGGTCGTACGAGCAGTACTTC
D gene: -; clone size: -; V gene: TRBV6-1; J gene: TRBJ2-7; CDR3 protein: CASAPRVPGPFPAYEQYF; CDR3 DNA: TGTGCCAGCGCCCCACGCGTCCCGGGGCCATTTCCCGCCTACGAGCAGTACTTC
D gene: TRBD1; clone size: many; V gene: TRBV5-6; J gene: TRBJ2-3; CDR3 protein: CASSLFGTGGSDTQYF; CDR3 DNA: TGTGCCAGCAGCTTGTTCGGGACAGGGGGCTCAGATACGCAGTATTTT
D gene: -; clone size: many; V gene: TRBV10-2; J gene: TRBJ2-7; CDR3 protein: CASGDGSSYEQYF; CDR3 DNA: TGCGCCAGCGGCGATGGGTCTTCCTACGAGCAGTACTTC
D gene: TRBD2; clone size: many; V gene: TRBV20-1; J gene: TRBJ2-1; CDR3 protein: CSARTSGRGDEQFF; CDR3 DNA: TGCAGTGCTCGGACTAGCGGGAGGGGGGATGAGCAGTTCTTC
D gene: -; clone size: many; V gene: TRBV29-1; J gene: TRBJ2-5; CDR3 protein: CSVALGSVETQYF; CDR3 DNA: TGCAGCGTTGCATTGGGCTCTGTAGAGACCCAGTACTTC
D gene: -; clone size: many; V gene: TRBV9; J gene: TRBJ1-3; CDR3 protein: CASSAARSGNTIYF; CDR3 DNA: TGTGCCAGCAGCGCAGCCCGGTCTGGAAACACCATATATTTT
D gene: -; clone size: many; V gene: TRBV28; J gene: TRBJ2-7; CDR3 protein: CASRLAASEQYF; CDR3 DNA: TGTGCCAGCAGACTAGCCGCCAGCGAGCAGTACTTC
D gene: TRBD2; clone size: many; V gene: TRBV27; J gene: TRBJ2-3; CDR3 protein: CASSSRTSGADTQYF; CDR3 DNA: TGTGCCAGCAGTTCTCGGACTAGCGGGGCAGATACGCAGTATTTT
D gene: TRBD2; clone size: many; V gene: TRBV5-1; J gene: TRBJ2-3; CDR3 protein: CASGGGLAGGPDTQYF; CDR3 DNA: TGCGCCAGCGGAGGGGGACTAGCGGGAGGGCCAGATACGCAGTATTTT
D gene: TRBD1; clone size: many; V gene: TRBV6-1; J gene: TRBJ1-5; CDR3 protein: CASSPGDSSRVQHF; CDR3 DNA: TGTGCCAGCAGTCCAGGGGACAGCTCAAGGGTCCAGCATTTT
D gene: TRBD1; clone size: many; V gene: TRBV5-1; J gene: TRBJ2-1; CDR3 protein: CASSAGQGVRNEQFF; CDR3 DNA: TGCGCCAGCAGCGCAGGACAGGGGGTTCGCAATGAGCAGTTCTTC
D gene: -; clone size: many; V gene: TRBV29-1; J gene: TRBJ1-2; CDR3 protein: CSVVDGPQNYGYTF; CDR3 DNA: TGCAGCGTGGTCGACGGCCCCCAGAACTATGGCTACACCTTC
D gene: -; clone size: -; V gene: TRBV5-1; J gene: TRBJ1-1; CDR3 protein: CASNNNFPNTEAFF; CDR3 DNA: TGCGCCAGCAACAACAACTTCCCGAACACTGAAGCTTTCTTT
D gene: -; clone size: -; V gene: TRBV29-1; J gene: TRBJ2-7; CDR3 protein: CSVARDTSYEQYF; CDR3 DNA: TGCAGCGTTGCTAGGGACACCTCCTACGAGCAGTACTTC
D gene: -; clone size: many; V gene: TRBV10-3; J gene: TRBJ2-6; CDR3 protein: CAISGSSAGSGANVLTF; CDR3 DNA: TGTGCCATCAGTGGGTCTAGCGCCGGCTCTGGGGCCAACGTCCTGACTTTC
D gene: TRBD1; clone size: many; V gene: TRBV10-2; J gene: TRBJ1-5; CDR3 protein: CASSSIDRAQPQHF; CDR3 DNA: TGCGCCAGCAGTTCAATCGACAGGGCTCAGCCCCAGCATTTT
D gene: -; clone size: many; V gene: TRBV20-1; J gene: TRBJ1-1; CDR3 protein: CSVGDGTNTEAFF; CDR3 DNA: TGCAGTGTCGGGGACGGAACTAACACTGAAGCTTTCTTT
D gene: TRBD2; clone size: many; V gene: TRBV27; J gene: TRBJ2-1; CDR3 protein: CATGGGSSYNEQFF; CDR3 DNA: TGTGCCACCGGCGGGGGAAGCTCCTACAATGAGCAGTTCTTC
D gene: TRBD1; clone size: few; V gene: TRBV11-2; J gene: TRBJ2-7; CDR3 protein: CASSPHIRDRGGEQYF; CDR3 DNA: TGTGCCAGCAGCCCCCACATACGGGACAGGGGCGGAGAGCAGTACTTC
D gene: -; clone size: many; V gene: TRBV9; J gene: TRBJ1-1; CDR3 protein: CASSFIGEGTEAFF; CDR3 DNA: TGTGCCAGCAGCTTTATAGGGGAGGGTACTGAAGCTTTCTTT
D gene: TRBD1; clone size: -; V gene: TRBV7-9; J gene: TRBJ2-1; CDR3 protein: CASYLAGTGRGEQFF; CDR3 DNA: TGTGCCAGTTACCTAGCCGGGACAGGGAGGGGTGAGCAGTTCTTC
D gene: -; clone size: few; V gene: TRBV5-6; J gene: TRBJ1-2; CDR3 protein: CASSFRGRAWDGYTF; CDR3 DNA: TGTGCCAGCAGCTTCAGGGGCCGAGCTTGGGATGGCTACACCTTC
D gene: -; clone size: -; V gene: TRBV4-2; J gene: TRBJ1-2; CDR3 protein: CASSRDRSSGGYTF; CDR3 DNA: TGTGCCAGCAGCCGGGACCGATCCTCAGGTGGCTACACCTTC
D gene: TRBD1; clone size: few; V gene: TRBV29-1; J gene: TRBJ1-2; CDR3 protein: CSVVPGQGYGYTF; CDR3 DNA: TGCAGCGTTGTCCCGGGACAGGGGTATGGCTACACCTTC